This TCR beta chain was obtained from a study of blood T cell repertoires in COVID-19. Study in general: COVID-19 samples collected from the United States, Italy and Spain covered acute and convalescent phases. T cells, B-cell-depleted T cells, or PBMCs provided the cDNA or gDNA that served as material.

Clones were read by immunoSEQ multiplex PCR, and TCRdb kept only the in-frame ones, dropping some. The sample yields some 240,000 clones, approximately 85% seen once. Germline CDR1 LGHDT, CDR2 YNNKEL (reference sequence). CDR3 size: 13 residues. Trimming removed 5 bases at V and 8 bases at J, with 15 bases between. Seattle researchers signed up patients amid active infection and tracked them longitudinally. The source is a woman aged 70 to 79 with COVID-19, enrolled during active disease. The sequenced material came from peripheral blood. The gene calls are TRBV3-1 (or the pseudogene TRBV3-2) and TRBJ1-2, with D possibly being TRBD1 (6 bases). CDR3 nucleotides: TGTGCCAGCAGCACAACAGGGATCGAGGGCTACACCTTC. Protein: CASSTTGIEGYTF.